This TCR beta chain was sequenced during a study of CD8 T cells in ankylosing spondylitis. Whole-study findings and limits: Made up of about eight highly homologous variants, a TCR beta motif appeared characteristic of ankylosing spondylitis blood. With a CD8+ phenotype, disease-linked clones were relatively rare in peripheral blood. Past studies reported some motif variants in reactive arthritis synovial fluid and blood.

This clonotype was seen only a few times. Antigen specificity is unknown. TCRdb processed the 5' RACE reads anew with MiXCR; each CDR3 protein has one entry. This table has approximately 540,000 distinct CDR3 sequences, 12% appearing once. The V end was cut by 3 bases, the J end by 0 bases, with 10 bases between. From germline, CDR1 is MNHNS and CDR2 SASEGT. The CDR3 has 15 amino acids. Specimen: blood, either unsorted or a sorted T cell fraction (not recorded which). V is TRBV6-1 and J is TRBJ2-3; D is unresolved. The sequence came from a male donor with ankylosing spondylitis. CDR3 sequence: CASSDWVSSTDTQYF. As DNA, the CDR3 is TGTGCCAGCAGTGATTGGGTCAGTAGCACAGATACGCAGTATTTT.